Below, one T cell receptor beta chain is given with its context. Its antigen is as yet unknown. The junction departs from germline at one end; a sequencing error may be responsible. The data were obtained in a study of cytomegalovirus exposure and HLA in healthy donors. Looking at the study overall: A prior study identified 120 million or so unique TCR beta sequences from about 200 million T cells. Study observations and caveats: In a later analysis, productive TCRs from donors in an Asian-associated ancestry cluster reportedly carried fewer N-insertions than the cohort mean.

In the PCR, 60 Vbeta and 13 Jbeta primers were used. The assay was immunoSEQ multiplex PCR, and TCRdb's table has in-frame clones only and misses some. Among fewer than 120,000 clones, over 65% were seen once, and the ten largest hold roughly 1.2%. The CDR3 totals 14 residues. Germline V lookup: CDR1 SSHAT, CDR2 FNYEAQ (reference sequence). This clonotype originated in a woman younger than 45 in good health and CMV-seronegative. This rearrangement joins TRBV7-7 to TRBJ2-1; 9 bases are a match to TRBD2. The sample taken for sequencing was PBMCs. The DNA for the CDR3 is TGTGCTAGCAGCTTTAGCGGGAGTACCAATGAGCAGTTCTTC. Translation: CASSFSGSTNEQFF. Complete variable domain (other parts from reference TRBV7-7 and TRBJ2-1): GAGVSQSPRYKVTKRGQDVTLRCDPISSHATLYWYQQALGQGPEFLTYFNYEAQPDKSGLPSDRFSAERPEGSISTLTIQRTEQRDSAMYRCASSFSGSTNEQFFGPGTRLTVL.